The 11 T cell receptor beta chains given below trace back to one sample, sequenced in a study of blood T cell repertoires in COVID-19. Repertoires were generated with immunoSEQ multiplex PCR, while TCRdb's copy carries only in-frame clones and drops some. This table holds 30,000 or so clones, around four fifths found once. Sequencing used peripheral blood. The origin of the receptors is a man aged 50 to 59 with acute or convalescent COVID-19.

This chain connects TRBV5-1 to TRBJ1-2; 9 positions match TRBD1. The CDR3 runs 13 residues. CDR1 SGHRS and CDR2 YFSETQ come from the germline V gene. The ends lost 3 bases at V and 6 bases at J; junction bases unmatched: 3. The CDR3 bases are TGCGCCAGCAGCTCACAGGGGGCGGATGGCTACACCTTC. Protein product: CASSSQGADGYTF.

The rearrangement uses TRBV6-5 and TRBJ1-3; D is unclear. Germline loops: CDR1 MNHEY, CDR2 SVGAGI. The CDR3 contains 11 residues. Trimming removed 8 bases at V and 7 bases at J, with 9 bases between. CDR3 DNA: TGTGCCAGCTTCTTGAGCAACACCATATATTTT. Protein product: CASFLSNTIYF.

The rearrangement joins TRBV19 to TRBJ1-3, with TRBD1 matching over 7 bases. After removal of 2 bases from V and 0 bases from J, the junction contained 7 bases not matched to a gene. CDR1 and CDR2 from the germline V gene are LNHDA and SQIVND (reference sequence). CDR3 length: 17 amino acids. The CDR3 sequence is CASSITPDRTSGNTIYF. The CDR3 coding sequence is TGTGCCAGTAGTATAACCCCGGACAGGACCTCTGGAAACACCATATATTTT.

The CDR3 coding sequence is TGTGCCATCAGTGCCGCGGGGGGAGTCTATGGCTACACCTTC. Amino acid sequence: CAISAAGGVYGYTF. J is TRBJ1-2 and V is TRBV10-3; D might be TRBD1 (5 bases). Germline V gene data show CDR1 as ENHRY and CDR2 as SYGVKD. The germline V and J ends were trimmed by 4 bases and 4 bases, with 13 bases remaining between them. This CDR3 has 14 residues.

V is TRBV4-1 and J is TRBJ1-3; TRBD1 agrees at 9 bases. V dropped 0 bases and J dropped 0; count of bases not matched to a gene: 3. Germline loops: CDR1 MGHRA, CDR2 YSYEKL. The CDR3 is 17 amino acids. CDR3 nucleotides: TGCGCCAGCAGCCAAGATCCGGACAGGGGCTCTGGAAACACCATATATTTT. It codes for CASSQDPDRGSGNTIYF.

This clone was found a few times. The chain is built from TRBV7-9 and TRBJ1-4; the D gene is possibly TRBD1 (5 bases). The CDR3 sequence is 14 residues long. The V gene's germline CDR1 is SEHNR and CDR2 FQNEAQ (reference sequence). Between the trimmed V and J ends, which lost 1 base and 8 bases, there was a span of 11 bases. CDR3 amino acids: CASSLDGRAEKLFF. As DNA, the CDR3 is TGTGCCAGCAGCTTAGATGGCAGGGCGGAAAAACTGTTTTTT.

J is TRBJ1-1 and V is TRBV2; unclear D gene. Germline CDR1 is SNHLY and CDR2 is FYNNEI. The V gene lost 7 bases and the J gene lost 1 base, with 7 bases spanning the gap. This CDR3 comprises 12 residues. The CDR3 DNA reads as TGTGCCAGCAACCCGGGGAACACTGAAGCTTTCTTT. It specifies CASNPGNTEAFF.

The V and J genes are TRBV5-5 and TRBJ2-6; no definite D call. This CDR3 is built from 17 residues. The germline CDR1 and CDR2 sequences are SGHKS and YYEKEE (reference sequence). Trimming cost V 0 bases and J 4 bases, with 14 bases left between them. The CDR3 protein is CASSLEPVGQGANVLTF. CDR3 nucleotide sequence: TGTGCCAGCAGCTTGGAACCAGTGGGCCAGGGGGCCAACGTCCTGACTTTC.

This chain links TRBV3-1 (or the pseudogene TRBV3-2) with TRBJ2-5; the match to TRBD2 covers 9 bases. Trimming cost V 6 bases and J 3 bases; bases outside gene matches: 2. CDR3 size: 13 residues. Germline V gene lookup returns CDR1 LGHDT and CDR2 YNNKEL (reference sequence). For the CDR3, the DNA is TGTGCCAGCAGGTCTAGCGGGGAAGAGACCCAGTACTTC. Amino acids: CASRSSGEETQYF.

DNA of the CDR3: TGTGCCAGCATGGACAAGGTAAATCAGCCCCAGCATTTT. This gives the protein CASMDKVNQPQHF. The J gene is TRBJ1-5, the V gene TRBV2; D possibly corresponds to TRBD1 (5 bases). The V gene's germline CDR1 is SNHLY and CDR2 FYNNEI. V dropped 7 bases and J dropped 4 bases, with 11 bases sitting between them. This CDR3 has 13 amino acids.

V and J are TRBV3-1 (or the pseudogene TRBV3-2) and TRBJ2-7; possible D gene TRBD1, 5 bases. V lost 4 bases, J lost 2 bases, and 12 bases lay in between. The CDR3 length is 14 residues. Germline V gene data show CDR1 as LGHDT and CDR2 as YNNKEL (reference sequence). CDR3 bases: TGTGCCAGCAGCCGGGAAGACAGAACCTACGAGCAGTACTTC. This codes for CASSREDRTYEQYF.